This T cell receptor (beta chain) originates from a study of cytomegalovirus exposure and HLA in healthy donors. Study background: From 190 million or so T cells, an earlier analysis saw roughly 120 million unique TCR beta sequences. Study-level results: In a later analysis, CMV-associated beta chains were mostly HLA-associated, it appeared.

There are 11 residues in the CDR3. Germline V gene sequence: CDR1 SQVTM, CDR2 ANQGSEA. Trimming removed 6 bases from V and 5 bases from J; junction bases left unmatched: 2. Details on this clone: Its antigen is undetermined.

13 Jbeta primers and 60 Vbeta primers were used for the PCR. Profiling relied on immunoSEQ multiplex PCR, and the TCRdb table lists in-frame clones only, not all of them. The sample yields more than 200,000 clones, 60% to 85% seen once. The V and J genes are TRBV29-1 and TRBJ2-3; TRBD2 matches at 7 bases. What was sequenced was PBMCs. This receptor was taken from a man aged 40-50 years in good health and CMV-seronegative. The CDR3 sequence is CSVTGGDTQYF. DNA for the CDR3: TGCAGCGTGACGGGAGGAGATACGCAGTATTTT.